These 18 T cell receptor beta chains were all obtained from the same sample, sequenced in a study of T cells in Graves' hyperthyroidism and ophthalmopathy. RNA transcripts gave rise to amplified TCR beta CDR3 regions. The TCR CDR3 first-round RT-PCR relied on the HTBI primer set. MiXCR, run by TCRdb on the multiplex PCR reads, gives a single entry per CDR3 protein. This table has 130,000 to 150,000 distinct CDR3 sequences, around 20% appearing once. The sequenced sample consisted of blood. Source of these receptors: a woman aged 45 to 65 with Graves' hyperthyroidism that later progressed to Graves' ophthalmopathy.

There are a few counts of this clonotype. This may be a read error: a much more frequent sequence differs by one nucleotide. This chain joins TRBV28 and TRBJ1-2; 10 positions agree with TRBD1. The CDR3 totals 14 residues. Germline loops: CDR1 MDHEN, CDR2 SYDVKM. The V and J ends lost 4 bases and 8 bases, in that order; junction bases with no gene match: 7. CDR3 in amino acids: CASSYLGTGEGYTF. As DNA, the CDR3 is TGTGCCAGCAGTTACCTCGGGACAGGGGAGGGCTACACCTTC.

The sample holds many counts of this clonotype. The gene calls are TRBV28 and TRBJ2-7, with TRBD2 matching over 10 bases. CDR3 size: 12 residues. Looked up from germline, CDR1 is MDHEN and CDR2 is SYDVKM. V dropped 8 bases and J dropped 4; count of bases not matched to a gene: 2. The chain's CDR3 is CASASGRYEQYF. The CDR3 DNA reads as TGTGCCAGCGCTAGCGGGAGATACGAGCAGTACTTC.

This clonotype was counted a few times. Just one base apart from a much larger clone, this may be a read error. The chain uses TRBV6-9 and TRBJ2-1; 12 nucleotides match TRBD2. Germline CDR1 reads MNHGY; CDR2 reads SVAAGI. There are 17 residues in the CDR3. CDR3: CACSYELAGGKNNEQFF. In DNA, the CDR3 is TGTGCCTGCAGTTACGAACTAGCGGGAGGAAAGAACAATGAGCAGTTCTTC.

Many counts were recorded for this clonotype. The chain couples TRBV3-1 to TRBJ2-1, with D tentatively TRBD2 (5 bases). Trimming left V 5 bases short and J 8 bases short, with 19 bases between. This CDR3 region has 15 residues. Germline CDR1 and CDR2: LGHDT and YNNKEL (reference sequence). The CDR3 sequence: CASSNLGLARDEQFF. The CDR3 DNA follows: TGTGCCAGCAGCAACCTCGGCCTAGCTAGGGATGAGCAGTTCTTC.

The CDR3 loop reads CSAGGWTVNQPQHF. The CDR3 DNA reads TGCAGTGCGGGCGGGTGGACAGTCAATCAGCCCCAGCATTTT. The chain recombines TRBV20-1 with TRBJ1-5; possible D gene TRBD1, 6 bases. CDR3 length: 14 residues. Trimming left V 6 bases short and J 3 bases short, with 15 bases between. The germline CDR1 and CDR2 sequences are DFQATT and SNEGSKA (reference sequence).

The chain uses TRBV12-5 and TRBJ1-1; 10 nucleotides align to TRBD1. Germline assignment: CDR1 LGHNT and CDR2 FRNRAP. CDR3 length equals 16 residues. CDR3 loop: CASSRDRGLMNTEAFF. DNA for the CDR3: TGTGCATCCTCCCGGGACAGGGGCCTTATGAACACTGAAGCTTTCTTT.

V is TRBV27 and J is TRBJ2-3, with TRBD1 matching 10 bases. The CDR3 is made up of 16 amino acids. Looked up from germline, CDR1 is MNHEY and CDR2 is SMNVEV (reference sequence). V was pared by 7 bases and J by 1 base, with 8 bases of the junction left unmatched. DNA for the CDR3: TGTGCCAGCAAAACACGGACAGGGGGTGGCACAGATACGCAGTATTTT. This gives the protein CASKTRTGGGTDTQYF.

The sample holds many counts of this clonotype. This chain links TRBV7-9 with TRBJ1-1; D is uncertain. This CDR3 comprises 13 residues. The germline CDR1 and CDR2 sequences are SEHNR and FQNEAQ (reference sequence). V was pared by 1 base and J by 3 bases, with 6 bases between. The CDR3 bases are TGTGCCAGCAGCTTAGAGTCCTACACTGAAGCTTTCTTT. It codes for CASSLESYTEAFF.

The chain carries TRBV10-3 and TRBJ2-5; no reliable D call. V was clipped by 4 bases and J by 5 bases, with 38 bases between them. CDR3 length equals 22 residues. Germline CDR1 and CDR2: ENHRY and SYGVKD. The CDR3 DNA sequence: TGTGCCATCAGTGGCCTTCGGAACCGGTTCGCAACCCATCGTGCTCCAGATGAGACCCAGTACTTC. It encodes CAISGLRNRFATHRAPDETQYF.

This clonotype has at least ten counts. The V gene is TRBV29-1, the J gene TRBJ2-7, with TRBD1 identical over 7 bases. Germline assignment: CDR1 SQVTM and CDR2 ANQGSEA. J was trimmed by 2 bases and V by 3 bases; bases with no gene match: 4. The CDR3 contains 13 residues. Written as DNA, the CDR3 is TGCAGCGTTGACGGGCAGGGGGCCTACGAGCAGTACTTC. Amino acids: CSVDGQGAYEQYF.

This chain joins TRBV28 and TRBJ2-7; tentatively, D is TRBD1 (5 bases). The V end was cut by 1 base, the J end by 3 bases, with 16 bases between. The CDR3 runs 16 residues. CDR1 and CDR2 from the germline V gene are MDHEN and SYDVKM. The DNA of the CDR3 is TGTGCCAGCAGTTTATTTGGGCAGGGTGGGATCTACGAGCAGTACTTC. Amino acid sequence: CASSLFGQGGIYEQYF.

This clonotype was counted many times. CDR3 region: CASSLDGRYGYTF. The CDR3 nucleotides read TGTGCCAGCAGTTTGGACGGCCGCTATGGCTACACCTTC. The rearrangement joins TRBV6-1 to TRBJ1-2; no definite D call. Looked up from germline, CDR1 is MNHNS and CDR2 is SASEGT. The CDR3 sequence is 13 residues long. V shed 5 bases and J shed 4 bases, with 11 bases lying between them.

Notes on this clonotype: This may stem from a read error, because a much larger clone lies one nucleotide away. J is TRBJ2-7 and V is TRBV7-9; the D call may be TRBD1 or TRBD2 (6 bases each). Germline loops: CDR1 SEHNR, CDR2 FQNEAQ (reference sequence). Trimming stripped 1 base from V and 6 bases from J, with 7 bases between. The length of the CDR3 is 12 residues. The DNA of the CDR3 is TGTGCCAGCAGCTTAGAGGGGGGCGAGCAGTACTTC. Protein: CASSLEGGEQYF.

The table lists this clonotype with many counts. The chain joins TRBV2 to TRBJ2-7, with TRBD2 matching over 10 bases. The CDR3 runs to 16 residues. Germline V gene lookup returns CDR1 SNHLY and CDR2 FYNNEI. V was pared by 6 bases and J by 5 bases, with 13 bases of the junction left unmatched. DNA of the CDR3: TGTGCCAGCAGACCCAGGCGACTAGCGGGTTCCCACGAGCAGTACTTC. It translates to CASRPRRLAGSHEQYF.

This clonotype was detected many times. V gene TRBV27 combines with J gene TRBJ2-7; TRBD2 agrees at 7 bases. Germline lookup yields CDR1 MNHEY and CDR2 SMNVEV (reference sequence). V lost 6 bases to trimming and J lost 1 base; unmatched junction nucleotides: 9. The CDR3 is 15 residues long. This CDR3 reads CASRPRLAESYEQYF. The CDR3 bases are TGTGCCAGCAGACCTCGCCTAGCGGAATCCTACGAGCAGTACTTC.

This chain links TRBV20-1 with TRBJ2-3, with D unclear. V gave up 0 bases and J gave up 8 bases, with 15 bases separating them. The germline CDR1 and CDR2 sequences are DFQATT and SNEGSKA (reference sequence). This CDR3 has 14 residues. The CDR3 protein is CSARDHRSYGTQYF. CDR3 nucleotide sequence: TGCAGTGCTAGAGATCACCGGTCATACGGTACGCAGTATTTT.

The table lists this clonotype with many counts. The chain couples TRBV24-1 to TRBJ2-1, with 11 bases matching TRBD1. CDR1 is KGHDR and CDR2 is SFDVKD in the germline V gene. The CDR3 is 17 residues long. After removal of 3 bases from V and 0 bases from J, the junction contained 3 bases not matched to a gene. As DNA, the CDR3 is TGTGCCACCAGTGATCCGGGGACAGGGGGCTCCTACAATGAGCAGTTCTTC. Translating it yields CATSDPGTGGSYNEQFF.

This clonotype was seen at least ten times. The chain uses TRBV9 and TRBJ2-1; 11 bases are a match to TRBD2. J gave up 3 bases and V 4 bases, and 3 bases lay outside the gene matches. Looked up from germline, CDR1 is SGDLS and CDR2 is YYNGEE. CDR3 length: 15 residues. The CDR3 is CASSKTSGSYNEQFF. In nucleotides, the CDR3 is TGTGCCAGCAGCAAAACTAGCGGGAGCTACAATGAGCAGTTCTTC.